This T cell receptor beta chain was obtained from a study of T cell responses to AZD1222 COVID-19 vaccine. General study findings and limits: Nearly half of spike-specific TCRs reportedly target unmutated variant regions.

V was clipped by 2 bases and J by 5 bases, with 10 bases between them. The germline V gene has CDR1 KGHSH and CDR2 LQKENI. The CDR3 length is 13 residues. This table comes from immunoSEQ multiplex PCR, and its TCRdb copy is limited to in-frame clones, with some not included. The sample includes approximately 130,000 clones, roughly 88% seen only once; the top ten take about 27%. Details on this clone: Its target is not known.

This receptor was taken from an adult who received the AZD1222 COVID-19 vaccine. The chain links TRBV18 to TRBJ2-7; D unclear. The sample in question was peripheral blood, obtained 28 days after the second AZD1222 dose. The chain's CDR3 is CASSPSGLHEQYF. Written as DNA, the CDR3 is TGTGCCAGCTCACCATCAGGTCTCCACGAGCAGTACTTC.